This entry concerns a single T cell receptor beta chain. In this sample, this clonotype turned up a few times. Its antigen is currently not known. Base qualities were left out, and no much larger clone turns up one base away. This record belongs to a study of T cells after yellow fever vaccination (dated by TCRdb to between 2019 and 2020). General notes on the study: The SMART-Seq v4 Ultra Low Input RNA kit was used to prepare libraries from fractions with low cell numbers. To follow T-cell clones before and after primary and booster YFV17D yellow fever vaccination, bulk TCR alpha and beta repertoires were sequenced over time. Two healthy male donors made up the cohort, one aged 18 to 29 years and the other aged 30 to 40 years. Bulk PBMC replicates and cell subsets were isolated from blood drawn at multiple timepoints before and after both primary and secondary immunization.

The germline V gene provides CDR1 SGHTA and CDR2 FQGNSA. V loses 3 bases of germline sequence and J loses 2 bases, and the interval between the two ends is 13 bases. From its cysteine to its phenylalanine, the CDR3 spans 15 amino acids. CDR3 DNA is the only sequence kept; it has 45 bases, read in frame from the first base. TCR cDNA was made using 5'RACE template switching, a step that added a universal primer site and unique molecular identifiers. cDNA synthesis was primed from both the TCR alpha and TCR beta constant segments. Library amplification involved two PCR steps, and the second step added sample barcodes and sequencing adapters. Sequencing of libraries was done on Illumina HiSeq 2500 (2x100 bp) or NovaSeq (2x150 bp). In the authors' own workflow: Demultiplexing of reads and collapsing into UMI consensus sequences were performed with MIGEC, and V(D)J alignment was carried out with MiXCR. Vaccine-responding clonotypes were defined with edgeR using replicate PBMC samples, requiring FDR below 0.01 and a log2 fold change above 5 up to day 15. Each bulk clonotype was labeled CD4 or CD8 based on which sequenced repertoire, CD4 or CD8, contained the clonotype at higher abundance. TCRdb trimmed the raw reads at Q25, called clones with MiXCR and kept productive beta chains. Rows with one shared CDR3 protein collapse into an entry with the most common genes and DNA. It is TCRdb's table, rather than the study itself, that gives the V and J calls and clone size. This sample is represented by approximately 550,000 distinct CDR3 sequences; roughly 19% of them were singletons. The top ten clonotypes cover approximately 14% of the sample.

What the study reported, not specific to this receptor: The study included only two donors, which limits how far the findings can be generalized. FACS-sorted repertoires could contain abundant contaminating clonotypes from the bulk population, so computational filtering was required. A small share of clonotypes occurred in both CD4 and CD8 compartments, likely arising from convergent recombination. The secondary T-cell response was found to be weaker but faster than the primary response, with a peak reached on day 5 rather than on day 15. After the booster, most of the clones that had expanded following primary vaccination were detected again (96% of CD4 and around 90% of CD8), which suggests that memory was broadly maintained.

Reading the label with the study, this specimen's treatment or condition is: live attenuated yellow fever vaccine strain. At each blood-draw timepoint, two biological replicates of bulk PBMCs were collected. A standard Ficoll-Paque protocol was used to isolate PBMCs from peripheral blood. RNA was extracted with TriZol from bulk PBMCs, CD4 and CD8 fractions, and dextramer-positive and dextramer-negative fractions. This receptor was taken from a man between 25 and 39 years old who received the YFV17D yellow fever vaccine. The V and J genes are TRBV7-2 and TRBJ2-5; the D gene identity is not certain. Sample: PBMCs, taken 15 days after the yellow fever booster vaccination. For the CDR3, the sequence is CASSLARTEQETQYF. In nucleotides, the sequence is TGTGCCAGCAGCTTGGCAAGGACGGAACAAGAGACCCAGTACTTC.